These T cell receptor beta chains were read from a single sample in a study of graft-versus-host responses after intestinal transplantation. No antigens are known for them. Assay: immunoSEQ multiplex PCR; the TCRdb copy retains only in-frame clones and omits some. The table lists around 95,000 clones, about 90% of them singletons, with about 0.95% in the top ten. The sequencing used unstimulated CD4+ T cells sorted from spleen or lymph node cells, collected before transplant. The origin of the receptors is a human donor who was the organ donor for an intestinal transplant. Each CDR3 is given with its conserved first and last residue. D genes are given only for firm matches. Clone size is given for some rows only: seen once, a few or many times, or a class if the clone is expanded.

>TRBV1|.|16|TRBJ1-3|.
CTSSQYPDREENTIYF
TGCACCAGCAGCCAATACCCGGACAGGGAAGAAAACACCATATATTTT
>TRBV7-2|TRBD1|14|TRBJ1-2|.
CASSVQGALYGYTF
TGTGCCAGCAGCGTACAGGGGGCCCTTTATGGCTACACCTTC
>TRBV10-1|TRBD2|17|TRBJ2-3|.
CASSESRTSGAGDTQYF
TGCGCCAGCAGTGAAAGCAGGACTAGCGGGGCGGGGGATACGCAGTATTTT
>TRBV28|TRBD1|13|TRBJ1-1|.
CAGTNRGEVEAFF
TGTGCCGGTACTAACAGGGGGGAGGTAGAAGCTTTCTTT
>TRBV7-9|TRBD2|15|TRBJ2-5|.
CASSHPGGALKTQYF
TGTGCCAGCAGCCATCCCGGGGGGGCTTTGAAGACCCAGTACTTC
>TRBV28|.|13|TRBJ2-3|.
CASSSRYADTQYF
TGTGCCAGCAGTTCCAGGTACGCAGATACGCAGTATTTT
>TRBV6-6|.|13|TRBJ2-1|.
CASSLDPGNEQFF
TGTGCCAGCAGTCTCGACCCGGGGAATGAGCAGTTCTTC
>TRBV13|TRBD1|15|TRBJ2-3|.
CASSRDRGATDTQYF
TGTGCCAGCAGCCGGGACAGGGGGGCCACAGATACGCAGTATTTT
>TRBV7-9|TRBD1|17|TRBJ2-6|.
CASSPGTGKPGANVLTF
TGTGCCAGCAGCCCCGGGACAGGGAAACCTGGGGCCAACGTCCTGACTTTC
>TRBV4-1|.|16|TRBJ2-7|.
CASSQFGVADAAEQYF
TGCGCCAGCAGCCAGTTCGGGGTAGCGGACGCAGCCGAGCAGTACTTC
>TRBV6-1|TRBD1|13|TRBJ1-5|.
CASASTGNQPQHF
TGTGCCAGCGCCTCGACAGGGAATCAGCCCCAGCATTTT
>TRBV27|TRBD2|16|TRBJ2-5|.
CASSPRGTSGAKTQYF
TGTGCCAGCAGTCCCCGGGGGACTAGCGGGGCCAAGACCCAGTACTTC
>TRBV10-3|TRBD2|13|TRBJ2-5|.
CATRYGGQETQYF
TGTGCCACGCGGTACGGGGGGCAAGAGACCCAGTACTTC
>TRBV19|TRBD1|16|TRBJ2-2|few
CASSWDSHYYPGELFF
TGTGCCAGTAGTTGGGACAGCCACTACTATCCCGGGGAGCTGTTTTTT
>TRBV11-3|TRBD1|19|TRBJ1-1|.
CASSSDRSCLQGACTEAFF
TGTGCCAGCAGCTCCGACCGGTCGTGTTTACAGGGGGCTTGCACTGAAGCTTTCTTT
>TRBV28|.|15|TRBJ1-4|.
CASSPGPSDGEKLFF
TGTGCCAGCAGTCCTGGGCCCTCGGACGGGGAAAAACTGTTTTTT
>TRBV5-1|TRBD1|16|TRBJ1-2|.
CASSLPRQGSDYGYTF
TGCGCCAGCAGCTTGCCTCGACAGGGGAGTGACTATGGCTACACCTTC
>TRBV5-6|.|14|TRBJ2-7|.
CASSLITARYEQYF
TGTGCCAGCAGCTTGATCACAGCCAGGTACGAGCAGTACTTC
>TRBV10-3|.|14|TRBJ2-3|.
CAINERGAGDTQYF
TGTGCCATCAACGAACGGGGGGCTGGGGATACGCAGTATTTT
>TRBV7-8|.|15|TRBJ1-2|.
CASSLGRNSNYGYTF
TGTGCCAGCAGCTTAGGTCGGAACTCTAACTATGGCTACACCTTC
>TRBV2|.|11|TRBJ2-4|.
CASSRVDIQYF
TGTGCCAGCAGTAGGGTGGACATTCAGTACTTC
>TRBV5-1|TRBD1|15|TRBJ1-1|.
CASSLAGQGIPEAFF
TGCGCCAGCAGCTTGGCGGGACAGGGGATCCCTGAAGCTTTCTTT
>TRBV6-4|.|13|TRBJ1-5|.
CASSAFLGQPQHF
TGTGCCAGCAGTGCGTTTTTAGGTCAGCCCCAGCATTTT
>TRBV18|TRBD2|15|TRBJ2-5|.
CASSRLADYQETQYF
TGTGCCAGCTCACGGCTAGCGGACTACCAGGAGACCCAGTACTTC
>TRBV7-9|.|14|TRBJ1-6|.
CASSPGSGNSPLHF
TGTGCCAGCAGCCCAGGGTCGGGGAATTCACCCCTCCACTTT
>TRBV19|.|14|TRBJ2-6|.
CASSITSGANVLTF
TGTGCCAGTAGTATAACGTCTGGGGCCAACGTCCTGACTTTC
>TRBV5-1|.|13|TRBJ2-2|.
CASSLDVPGELFF
TGCGCCAGCAGCTTGGATGTCCCCGGGGAGCTGTTTTTT
>TRBV6-6|.|16|TRBJ1-1|.
CASSPLGTGSHTEAFF
TGTGCCAGCAGTCCCCTCGGGACTGGATCGCACACTGAAGCTTTCTTT
>TRBV28|.|17|TRBJ1-1|.
CASSRLLGGARSGEAFF
TGTGCCAGCAGTCGGCTGCTGGGGGGCGCTAGGTCTGGTGAAGCTTTCTTT
>TRBV18|.|12|TRBJ1-4|once
CASSTANEKLFF
TGTGCCAGCTCGACGGCTAATGAAAAACTGTTTTTT
>TRBV28|.|14|TRBJ1-4|.
CASSEQGVGEKLFF
TGTGCCAGCAGTGAACAGGGAGTGGGTGAAAAACTGTTTTTT
>TRBV19|TRBD2|15|TRBJ2-1|.
CASRRAGGTYNEQFF
TGTGCCAGTAGACGAGCGGGGGGAACCTACAATGAGCAGTTCTTC
>TRBV10-3|.|14|TRBJ2-5|.
CATGTPIRVETQYF
TGTGCCACCGGGACTCCTATTAGGGTAGAGACCCAGTACTTC
>TRBV19|.|14|TRBJ1-5|.
CASREGGSNQPQHF
TGTGCCAGTAGGGAAGGGGGGAGCAATCAGCCCCAGCATTTT
>TRBV6-6|.|16|TRBJ2-3|.
CASTPLRASSTDTQYF
TGTGCCAGCACCCCACTGCGGGCATCTAGCACAGATACGCAGTATTTT
>TRBV6-5|.|14|TRBJ1-1|.
CASRAGGMDTEAFF
TGTGCCAGCAGGGCCGGGGGTATGGACACTGAAGCTTTCTTT
>TRBV14|TRBD1|15|TRBJ2-7|.
CASSQGLGTVYEQYF
TGTGCCAGCAGCCAAGGCCTAGGGACAGTCTACGAGCAGTACTTC
>TRBV18|TRBD1|14|TRBJ2-7|.
CASSPGQGPHEQYF
TGTGCCAGCTCACCCGGACAGGGGCCGCACGAGCAGTACTTC
>TRBV7-8|TRBD1|15|TRBJ1-3|.
CASTIQGGSGNTIYF
TGTGCCAGCACGATACAGGGGGGATCCGGAAACACCATATATTTT
>TRBV28|TRBD1|15|TRBJ1-2|.
CASSLPSRDRAGYTF
TGTGCCAGCAGCCTCCCTTCCCGGGACAGGGCTGGCTACACCTTC
>TRBV6-5|.|15|TRBJ1-3|.
CASSLIGGSGNTIYF
TGTGCCAGCAGCCTGATCGGAGGTTCTGGAAACACCATATATTTT
>TRBV30|.|11|TRBJ1-1|.
CAWTGLAEAFF
TGTGCCTGGACCGGATTGGCTGAAGCTTTCTTT
>TRBV7-2|TRBD1|14|TRBJ1-2|.
CASSATRDRWDYTF
TGTGCCAGCTCGGCAACCCGGGACAGGTGGGACTACACCTTC
>TRBV30|TRBD2|15|TRBJ2-3|once
CAWSVGFERGNTQYF
TGTGCCTGGAGTGTAGGTTTCGAGCGGGGGAATACGCAGTATTTT
>TRBV7-2|TRBD1|15|TRBJ2-7|once
CASSLGPGGRYEQYF
TGTGCCAGCAGCTTAGGTCCAGGGGGCCGCTACGAGCAGTACTTC
>TRBV7-2|TRBD1|16|TRBJ1-4|.
CASSIHGTGEGEKLFF
TGTGCCAGCAGCATTCACGGGACAGGGGAGGGTGAAAAACTGTTTTTT
>TRBV2|.|11|TRBJ2-7|.
CASTAFGEQYF
TGTGCCAGCACCGCCTTTGGCGAGCAGTACTTC
>TRBV27|TRBD1|12|TRBJ1-2|.
CASRDRNYGYTF
TGTGCCAGCAGGGACAGGAACTATGGCTACACCTTC
>TRBV6-4|.|17|TRBJ1-5|.
CASSEIPPGVSNQPQHF
TGTGCCAGCAGTGAAATCCCCCCAGGGGTTAGCAATCAGCCCCAGCATTTT
>TRBV2|.|15|TRBJ1-6|.
CASSERGIYNSPLHF
TGTGCCAGCAGTGAAAGGGGTATCTATAATTCACCCCTCCACTTT
>TRBV6-1|.|14|TRBJ2-7|.
CASHSAGLGYEQYF
TGTGCCAGCCACTCCGCGGGGTTGGGCTACGAGCAGTACTTC
>TRBV18|TRBD1|15|TRBJ1-6|.
CASEIPGQGNSPLHF
TGTGCCAGCGAAATTCCGGGACAGGGAAATTCACCCCTCCACTTT
>TRBV5-1|.|15|TRBJ1-6|.
CASSFLSDLNSPLHF
TGCGCCAGCAGCTTTCTATCGGACCTTAATTCACCCCTCCACTTT